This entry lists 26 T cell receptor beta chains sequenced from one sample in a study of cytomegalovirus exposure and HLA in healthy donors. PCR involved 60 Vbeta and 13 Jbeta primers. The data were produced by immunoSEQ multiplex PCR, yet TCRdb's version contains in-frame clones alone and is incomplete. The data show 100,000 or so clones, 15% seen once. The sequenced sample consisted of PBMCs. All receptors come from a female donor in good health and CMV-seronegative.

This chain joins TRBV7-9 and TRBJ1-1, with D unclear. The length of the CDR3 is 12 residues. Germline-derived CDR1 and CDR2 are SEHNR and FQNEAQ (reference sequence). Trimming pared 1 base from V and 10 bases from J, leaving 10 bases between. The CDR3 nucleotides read TGTGCCAGCAGCTTAGTAACCGGAGGAGCTTTCTTT. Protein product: CASSLVTGGAFF.

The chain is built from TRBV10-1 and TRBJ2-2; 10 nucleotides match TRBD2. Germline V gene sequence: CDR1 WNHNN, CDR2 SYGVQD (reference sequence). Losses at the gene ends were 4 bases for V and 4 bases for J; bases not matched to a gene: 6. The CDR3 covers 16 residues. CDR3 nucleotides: TGCGCCAGCAGTGCCGGACTAGCGGCTTTCACCGGGGAGCTGTTTTTT. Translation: CASSAGLAAFTGELFF.

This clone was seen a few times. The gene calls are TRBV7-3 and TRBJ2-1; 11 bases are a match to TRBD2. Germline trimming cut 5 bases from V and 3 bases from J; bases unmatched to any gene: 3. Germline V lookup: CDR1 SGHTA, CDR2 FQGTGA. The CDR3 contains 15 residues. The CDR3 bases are TGTGCCAGCAGCCGAACTAGCGGGAGCTACAATGAGCAGTTCTTC. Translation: CASSRTSGSYNEQFF.

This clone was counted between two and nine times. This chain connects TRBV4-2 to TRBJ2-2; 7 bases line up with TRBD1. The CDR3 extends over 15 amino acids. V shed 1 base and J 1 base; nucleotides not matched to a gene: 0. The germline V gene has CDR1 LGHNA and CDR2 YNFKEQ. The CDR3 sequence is CASSQGTGNTGELFF. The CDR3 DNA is TGTGCCAGCAGCCAAGGGACAGGGAACACCGGGGAGCTGTTTTTT.

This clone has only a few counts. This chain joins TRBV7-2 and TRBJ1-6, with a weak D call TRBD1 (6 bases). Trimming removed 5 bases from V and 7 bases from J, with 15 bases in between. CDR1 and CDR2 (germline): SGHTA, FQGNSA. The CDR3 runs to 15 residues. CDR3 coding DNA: TGTGCCAGCAGCCCCAGGACAGATTCCAATTCACCCCTCCACTTT. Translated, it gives CASSPRTDSNSPLHF.

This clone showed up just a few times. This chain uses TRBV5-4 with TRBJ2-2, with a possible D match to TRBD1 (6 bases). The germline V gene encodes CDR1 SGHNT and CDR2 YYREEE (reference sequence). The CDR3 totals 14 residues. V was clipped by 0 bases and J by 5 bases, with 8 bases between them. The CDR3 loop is CASSLARGTGELFF. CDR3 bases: TGTGCCAGCAGCTTGGCCAGGGGTACCGGGGAGCTGTTTTTT. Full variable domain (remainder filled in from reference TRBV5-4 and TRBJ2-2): ETGVTQSPTHLIKTRGQQVTLRCSSQSGHNTVSWYQQALGQGPQFIFQYYREEENGRGNFPPRFSGLQFPNYSSELNVNALELDDSALYLCASSLARGTGELFFGEGSRLTVL.

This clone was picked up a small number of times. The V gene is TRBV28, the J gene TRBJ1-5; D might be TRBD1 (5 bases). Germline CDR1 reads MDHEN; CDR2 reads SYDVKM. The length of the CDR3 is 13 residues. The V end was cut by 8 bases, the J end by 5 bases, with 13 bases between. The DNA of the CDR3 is TGTGCCAGCCGAAAGACAGATCATCAGCCCCAGCATTTT. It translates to CASRKTDHQPQHF. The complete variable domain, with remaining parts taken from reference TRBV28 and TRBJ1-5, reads DVKVTQSSRYLVKRTGEKVFLECVQDMDHENMFWYRQDPGLGLRLIYFSYDVKMKEKGDIPEGYSVSREKKERFSLILESASTNQTSMYLCASRKTDHQPQHFGDGTRLSIL.

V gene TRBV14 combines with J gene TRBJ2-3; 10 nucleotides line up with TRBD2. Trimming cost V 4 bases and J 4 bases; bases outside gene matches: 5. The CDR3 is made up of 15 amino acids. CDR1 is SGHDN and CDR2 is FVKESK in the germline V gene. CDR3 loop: CASSRYSGGSDTQYF. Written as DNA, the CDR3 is TGTGCCAGCAGCCGGTATAGCGGGGGGTCAGATACGCAGTATTTT.

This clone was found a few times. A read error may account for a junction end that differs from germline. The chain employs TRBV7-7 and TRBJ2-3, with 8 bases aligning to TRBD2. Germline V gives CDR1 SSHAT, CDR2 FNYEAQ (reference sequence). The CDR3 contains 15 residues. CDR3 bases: TGTGCTAGCAGAAAGGGACTAGATCCAGCAGATACGCAGTATTTT. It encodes CASRKGLDPADTQYF. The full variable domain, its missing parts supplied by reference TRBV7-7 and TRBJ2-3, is GAGVSQSPRYKVTKRGQDVTLRCDPISSHATLYWYQQALGQGPEFLTYFNYEAQPDKSGLPSDRFSAERPEGSISTLTIQRTEQRDSAMYRCASRKGLDPADTQYFGPGTRLTVL.

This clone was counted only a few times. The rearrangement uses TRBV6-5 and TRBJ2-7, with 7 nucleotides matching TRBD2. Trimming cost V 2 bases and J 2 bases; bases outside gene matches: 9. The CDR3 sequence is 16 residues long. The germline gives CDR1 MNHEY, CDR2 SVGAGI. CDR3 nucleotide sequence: TGTGCCAGCAGTTACGGACCTAGCGGTGCGACCTACGAGCAGTACTTC. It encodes CASSYGPSGATYEQYF.

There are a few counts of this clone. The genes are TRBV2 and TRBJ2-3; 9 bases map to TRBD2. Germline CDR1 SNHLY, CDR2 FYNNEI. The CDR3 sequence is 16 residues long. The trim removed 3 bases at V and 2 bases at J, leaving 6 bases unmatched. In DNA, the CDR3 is TGTGCCAGCAGTGAGGGTCTAGCGGGGATCACAGATACGCAGTATTTT. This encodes CASSEGLAGITDTQYF.

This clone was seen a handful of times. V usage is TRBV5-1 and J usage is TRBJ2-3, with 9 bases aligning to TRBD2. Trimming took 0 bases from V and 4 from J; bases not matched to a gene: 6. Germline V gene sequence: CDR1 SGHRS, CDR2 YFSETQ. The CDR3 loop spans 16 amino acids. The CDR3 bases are TGCGCCAGCAGCTTGGTTAGCGGGAGTTTCGCAGATACGCAGTATTTT. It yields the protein CASSLVSGSFADTQYF.

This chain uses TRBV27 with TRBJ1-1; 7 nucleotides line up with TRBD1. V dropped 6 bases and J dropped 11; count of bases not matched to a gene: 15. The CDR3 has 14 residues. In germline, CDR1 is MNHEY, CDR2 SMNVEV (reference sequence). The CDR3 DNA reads TGTGCCAGCAGCCCGGACAGGTCCGGATACAGGGCTTTCTTT. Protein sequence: CASSPDRSGYRAFF.

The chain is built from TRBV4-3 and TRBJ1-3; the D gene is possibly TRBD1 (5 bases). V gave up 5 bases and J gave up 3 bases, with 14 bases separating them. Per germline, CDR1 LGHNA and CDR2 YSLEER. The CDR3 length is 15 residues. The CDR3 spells CASSTTPGGGNTIYF. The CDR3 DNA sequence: TGCGCCAGCAGCACCACCCCCGGGGGTGGAAACACCATATATTTT.

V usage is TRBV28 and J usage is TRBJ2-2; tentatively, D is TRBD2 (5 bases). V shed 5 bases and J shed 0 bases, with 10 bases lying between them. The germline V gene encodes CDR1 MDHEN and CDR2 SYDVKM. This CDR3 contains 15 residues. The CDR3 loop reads CASSDYHTNTGELFF. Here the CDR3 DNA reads TGTGCCAGCAGTGACTACCATACGAACACCGGGGAGCTGTTTTTT.

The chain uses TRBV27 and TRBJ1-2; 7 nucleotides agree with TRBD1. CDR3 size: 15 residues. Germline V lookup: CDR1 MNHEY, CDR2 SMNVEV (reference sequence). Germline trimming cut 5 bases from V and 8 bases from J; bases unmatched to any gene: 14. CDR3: CASSAKQGSRLGYTF. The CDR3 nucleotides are TGTGCCAGCAGTGCAAAACAGGGGAGTAGATTAGGCTACACCTTC.

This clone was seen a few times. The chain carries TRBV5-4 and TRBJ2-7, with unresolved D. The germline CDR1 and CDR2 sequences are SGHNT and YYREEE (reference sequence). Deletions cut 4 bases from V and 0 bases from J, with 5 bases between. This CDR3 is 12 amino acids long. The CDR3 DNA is TGTGCCAGCAGCGGAGACTCCTACGAGCAGTACTTC. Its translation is CASSGDSYEQYF.

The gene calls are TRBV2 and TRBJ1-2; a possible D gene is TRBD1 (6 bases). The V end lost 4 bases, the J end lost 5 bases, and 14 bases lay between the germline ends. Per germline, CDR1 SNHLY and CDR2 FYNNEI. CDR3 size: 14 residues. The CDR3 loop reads CASSGGHAAYGYTF. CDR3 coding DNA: TGTGCCAGCAGTGGGGGACACGCGGCTTATGGCTACACCTTC. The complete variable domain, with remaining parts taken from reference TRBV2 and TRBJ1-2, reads EPEVTQTPSHQVTQMGQEVILRCVPISNHLYFYWYRQILGQKVEFLVSFYNNEISEKSEIFDDQFSVERPDGSNFTLKIRSTKLEDSAMYFCASSGGHAAYGYTFGSGTRLTVV.

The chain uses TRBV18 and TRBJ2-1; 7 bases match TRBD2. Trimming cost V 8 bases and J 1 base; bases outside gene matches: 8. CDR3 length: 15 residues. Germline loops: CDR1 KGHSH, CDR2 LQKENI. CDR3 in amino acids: CASASLRESYNEQFF. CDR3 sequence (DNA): TGTGCCAGCGCTTCGCTGCGGGAGTCCTACAATGAGCAGTTCTTC.

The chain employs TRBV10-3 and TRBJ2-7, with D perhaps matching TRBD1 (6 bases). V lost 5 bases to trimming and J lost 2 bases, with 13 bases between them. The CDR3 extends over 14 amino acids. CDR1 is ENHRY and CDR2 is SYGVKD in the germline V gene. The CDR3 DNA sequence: TGTGCCATCAGTAGGGCAGGGGACCCCTACGAGCAGTACTTC. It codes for CAISRAGDPYEQYF.

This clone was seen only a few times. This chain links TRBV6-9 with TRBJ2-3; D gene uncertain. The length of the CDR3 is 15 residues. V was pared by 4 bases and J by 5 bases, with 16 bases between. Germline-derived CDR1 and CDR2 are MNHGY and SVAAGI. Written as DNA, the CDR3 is TGTGCCAGCAGTTGGCGGCCTCCTGTCCGAGATACGCAGTATTTT. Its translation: CASSWRPPVRDTQYF.

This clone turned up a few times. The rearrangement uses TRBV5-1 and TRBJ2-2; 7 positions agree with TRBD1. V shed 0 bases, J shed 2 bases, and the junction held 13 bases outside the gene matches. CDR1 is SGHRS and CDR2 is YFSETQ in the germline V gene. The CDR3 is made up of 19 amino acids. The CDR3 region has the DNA TGCGCCAGCAGCTTGGATTATGAGGGGGCGATTTCCAACACCGGGGAGCTGTTTTTT. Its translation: CASSLDYEGAISNTGELFF.

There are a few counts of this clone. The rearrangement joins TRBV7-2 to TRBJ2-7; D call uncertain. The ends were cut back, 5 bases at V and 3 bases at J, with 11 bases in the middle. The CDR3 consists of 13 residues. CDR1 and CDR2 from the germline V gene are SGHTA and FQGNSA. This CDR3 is CASSRDTRYEQYF. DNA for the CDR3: TGTGCCAGCAGCCGAGACACCCGCTACGAGCAGTACTTC.

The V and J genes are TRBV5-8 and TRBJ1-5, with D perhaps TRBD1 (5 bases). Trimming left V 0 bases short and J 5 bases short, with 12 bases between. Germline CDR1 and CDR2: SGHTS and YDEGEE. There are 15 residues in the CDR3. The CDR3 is CASSLDSGEHQPQHF. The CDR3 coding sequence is TGTGCCAGCAGCTTGGACTCGGGGGAACATCAGCCCCAGCATTTT.

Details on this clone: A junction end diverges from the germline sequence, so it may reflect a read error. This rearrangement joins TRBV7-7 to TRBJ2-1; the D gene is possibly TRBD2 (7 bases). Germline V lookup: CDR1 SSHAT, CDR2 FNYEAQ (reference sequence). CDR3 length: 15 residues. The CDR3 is CASSLRGGAVNEQFF. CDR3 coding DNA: TGTGCTAGCAGCTTAAGGGGGGGGGCCGTCAATGAGCAGTTCTTC.

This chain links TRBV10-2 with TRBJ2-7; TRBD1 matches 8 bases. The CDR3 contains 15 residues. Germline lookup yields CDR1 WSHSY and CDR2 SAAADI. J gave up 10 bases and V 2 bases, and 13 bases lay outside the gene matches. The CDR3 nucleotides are TGCGCCAGCAGTGAGCGGGGACAGGTGATTGGGTTCCAGTACTTC. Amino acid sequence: CASSERGQVIGFQYF.